This T cell receptor (beta chain) was observed in a study of T cell responses to AZD1222 COVID-19 vaccine. V lost 3 bases and J lost 4, with 15 bases in between. CDR1 ENHRY and CDR2 SYGVKD come from the germline V gene. The CDR3 length is 15 residues. This clone was picked up one time. What it binds is unknown. Notes on the study in general: Spike regions recognized by vaccine-associated CD4 TCRs spanned the protein, led by 160-218 and 743-854. There were mostly white British donors and more females than males, and clonal diversity was possibly underestimated. Repertoires were obtained only post-peak T cell response.

TCRdb's copy holds only in-frame clones and misses some; the assay was immunoSEQ multiplex PCR. The data show 140,000 to 150,000 clones, 91% seen once. The sequence came from an adult who received the AZD1222 COVID-19 vaccine. Sequencing was performed on peripheral blood, taken 28 days after the second AZD1222 dose. The chain links TRBV10-3 to TRBJ1-2; D not resolved. The CDR3 region is CAISDQALASYGYTF. CDR3 bases: TGTGCCATCAGTGACCAGGCTCTAGCCTCCTATGGCTACACCTTC.